This TCR beta chain is drawn from a study of siplizumab effects on memory and regulatory T cells. Here immunoSEQ multiplex PCR was the method, and the copy in TCRdb shows in-frame clones only, minus some. The data hold about 120,000 clones, with about 93% observed a single time. The J segment lost 10 bases and the V segment lost 5 bases, leaving 7 bases of the junction unmatched. The CDR3 loop spans 12 amino acids. CDR1 is LNHDA, CDR2 SQIVND, per germline (reference sequence). Sequencing input: non-Treg CD4+ T cells sorted from blood. This clonotype was sampled from a human donor in good health. This rearrangement joins TRBV19 to TRBJ1-2, with 7 bases fitting TRBD1. The CDR3 DNA reads as TGTGCCAGTAGTCCCAGGGGGGGGCCCTACACCTTC. Protein sequence: CASSPRGGPYTF.